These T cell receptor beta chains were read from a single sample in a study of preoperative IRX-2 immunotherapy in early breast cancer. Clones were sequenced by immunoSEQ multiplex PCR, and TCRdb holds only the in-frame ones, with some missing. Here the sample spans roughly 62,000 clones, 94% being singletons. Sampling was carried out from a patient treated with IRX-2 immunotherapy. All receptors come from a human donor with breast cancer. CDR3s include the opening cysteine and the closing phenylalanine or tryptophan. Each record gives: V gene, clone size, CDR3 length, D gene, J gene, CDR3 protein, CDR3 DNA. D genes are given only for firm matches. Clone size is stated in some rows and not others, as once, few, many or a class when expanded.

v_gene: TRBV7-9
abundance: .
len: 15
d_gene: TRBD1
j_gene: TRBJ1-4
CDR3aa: CASSSLTGGGGKLFF
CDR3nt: TGTGCCAGCAGCTCCCTCACAGGGGGAGGTGGAAAACTGTTTTTT

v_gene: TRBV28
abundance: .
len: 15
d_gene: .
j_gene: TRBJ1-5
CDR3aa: CASKTTVAPNQPQHF
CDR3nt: TGTGCCAGCAAGACGACAGTTGCCCCCAATCAGCCCCAGCATTTT

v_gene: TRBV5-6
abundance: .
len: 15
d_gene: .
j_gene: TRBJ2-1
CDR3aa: CASSFILALTNEQFF
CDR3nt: TGTGCCAGCAGCTTTATACTAGCCCTCACCAATGAGCAGTTCTTC

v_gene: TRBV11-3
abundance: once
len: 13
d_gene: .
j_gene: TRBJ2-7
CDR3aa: CASSFNRLYEQYF
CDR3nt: TGTGCCAGCAGCTTCAACAGACTCTACGAGCAGTACTTC

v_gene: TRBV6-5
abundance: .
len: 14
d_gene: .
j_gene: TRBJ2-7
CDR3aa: CASRPGTSFYEQYF
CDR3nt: TGTGCCAGCAGACCCGGGACATCTTTCTACGAGCAGTACTTC

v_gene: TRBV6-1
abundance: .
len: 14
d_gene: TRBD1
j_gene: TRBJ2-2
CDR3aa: CASSEGQGYGELFF
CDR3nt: TGTGCCAGCAGTGAAGGACAGGGTTACGGGGAGCTGTTTTTT

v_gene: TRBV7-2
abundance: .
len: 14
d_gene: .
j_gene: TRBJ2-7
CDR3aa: CASSLSVSPREQYF
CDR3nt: TGTGCCAGCAGCTTATCCGTCAGCCCTAGGGAGCAGTACTTC

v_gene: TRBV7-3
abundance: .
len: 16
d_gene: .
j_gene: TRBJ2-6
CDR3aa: CASSLIGGHEANVLTF
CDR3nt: TGTGCCAGCAGCTTAATAGGGGGTCATGAGGCCAACGTCCTGACTTTC

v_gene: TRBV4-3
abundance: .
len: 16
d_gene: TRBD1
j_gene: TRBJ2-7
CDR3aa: CASSQEFRQGATEQYF
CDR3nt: TGCGCCAGCAGCCAAGAATTCCGACAGGGGGCGACCGAGCAGTACTTC

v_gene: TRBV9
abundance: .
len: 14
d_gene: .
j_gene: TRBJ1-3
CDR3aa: CASSVTRAGNTIYF
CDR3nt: TGTGCCAGCAGCGTAACCAGAGCTGGAAACACCATATATTTT

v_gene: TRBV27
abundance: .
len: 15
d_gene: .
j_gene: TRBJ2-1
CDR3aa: CASSSTPSGDNEQFF
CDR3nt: TGTGCCAGCTCGTCGACGCCATCGGGCGACAATGAGCAGTTCTTC

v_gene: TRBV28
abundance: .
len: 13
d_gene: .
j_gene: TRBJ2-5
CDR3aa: CATRARGQETQYF
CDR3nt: TGTGCCACACGGGCCCGGGGGCAAGAGACCCAGTACTTC

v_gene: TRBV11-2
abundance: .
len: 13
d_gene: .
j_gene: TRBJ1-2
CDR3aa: CASSLGTIWGYTF
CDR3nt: TGTGCCAGCAGCCTAGGGACCATCTGGGGCTACACCTTC

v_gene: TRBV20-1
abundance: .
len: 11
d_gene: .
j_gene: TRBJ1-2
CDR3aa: CSARPFEGYTF
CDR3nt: TGCAGTGCTAGACCCTTCGAAGGCTACACCTTC

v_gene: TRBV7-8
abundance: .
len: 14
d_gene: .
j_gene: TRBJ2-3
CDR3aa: CASSRDTTGDTQYF
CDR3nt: TGTGCCAGCAGCCGCGACACAACGGGAGATACGCAGTATTTT

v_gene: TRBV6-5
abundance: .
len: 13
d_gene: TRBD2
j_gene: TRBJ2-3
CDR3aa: CASEGLAANTQYF
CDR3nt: TGTGCCAGCGAGGGACTAGCGGCGAATACGCAGTATTTT

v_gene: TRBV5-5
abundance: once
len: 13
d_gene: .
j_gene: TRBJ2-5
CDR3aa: CASSMTGGETQYF
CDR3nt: TGTGCCAGCAGCATGACAGGTGGAGAGACCCAGTACTTC